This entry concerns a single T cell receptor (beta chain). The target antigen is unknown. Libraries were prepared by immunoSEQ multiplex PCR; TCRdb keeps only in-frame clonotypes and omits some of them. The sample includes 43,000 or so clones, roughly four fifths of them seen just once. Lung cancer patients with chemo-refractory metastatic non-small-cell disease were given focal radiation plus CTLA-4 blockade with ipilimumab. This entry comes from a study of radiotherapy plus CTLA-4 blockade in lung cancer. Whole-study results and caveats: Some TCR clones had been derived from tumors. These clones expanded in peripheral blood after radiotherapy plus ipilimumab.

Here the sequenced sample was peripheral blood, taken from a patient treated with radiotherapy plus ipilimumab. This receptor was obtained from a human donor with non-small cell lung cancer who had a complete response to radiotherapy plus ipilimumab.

The CDR3 protein is CASSVEGGKETQYF. CDR3 nucleotides: TGTGCCAGCAGCGTAGAAGGGGGAAAGGAGACCCAGTACTTC. The chain joins TRBV9 to TRBJ2-5; the D gene is possibly TRBD1 (6 bases). Trimming pared 0 bases from V and 5 bases from J, leaving 11 bases between. Germline lookup yields CDR1 SGDLS and CDR2 YYNGEE. The CDR3 spans 14 residues.